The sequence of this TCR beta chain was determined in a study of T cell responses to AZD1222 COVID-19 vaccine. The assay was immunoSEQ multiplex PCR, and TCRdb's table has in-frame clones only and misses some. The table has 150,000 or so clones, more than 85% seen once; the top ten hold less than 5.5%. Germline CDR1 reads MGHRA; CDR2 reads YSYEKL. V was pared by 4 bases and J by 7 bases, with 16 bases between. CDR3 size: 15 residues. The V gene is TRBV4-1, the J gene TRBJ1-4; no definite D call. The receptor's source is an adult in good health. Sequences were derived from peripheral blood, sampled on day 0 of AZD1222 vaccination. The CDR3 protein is CASSLTVGAIEKLFF. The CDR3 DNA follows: TGCGCCAGCAGCCTGACGGTGGGAGCGATTGAAAAACTGTTTTTT.